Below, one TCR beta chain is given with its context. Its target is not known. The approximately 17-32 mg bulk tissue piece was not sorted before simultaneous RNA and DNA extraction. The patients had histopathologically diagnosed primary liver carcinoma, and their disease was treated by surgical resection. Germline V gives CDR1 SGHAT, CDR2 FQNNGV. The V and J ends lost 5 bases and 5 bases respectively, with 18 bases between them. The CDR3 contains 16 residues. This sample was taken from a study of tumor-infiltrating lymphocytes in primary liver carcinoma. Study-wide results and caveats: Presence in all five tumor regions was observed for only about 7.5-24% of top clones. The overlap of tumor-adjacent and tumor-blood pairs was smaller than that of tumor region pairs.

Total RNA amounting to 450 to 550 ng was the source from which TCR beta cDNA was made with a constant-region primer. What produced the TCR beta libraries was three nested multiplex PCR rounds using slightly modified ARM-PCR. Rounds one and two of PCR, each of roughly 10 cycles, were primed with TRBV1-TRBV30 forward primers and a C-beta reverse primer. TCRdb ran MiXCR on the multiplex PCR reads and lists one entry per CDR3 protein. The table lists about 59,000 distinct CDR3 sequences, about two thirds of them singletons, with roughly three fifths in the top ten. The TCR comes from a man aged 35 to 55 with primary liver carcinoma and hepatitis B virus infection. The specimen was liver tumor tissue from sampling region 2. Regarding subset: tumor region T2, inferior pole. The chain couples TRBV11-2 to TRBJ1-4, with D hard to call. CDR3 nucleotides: TGTGCCAGCAGCAAGACTACGGGAGATACAAATGAAAAACTGTTTTTT. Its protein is CASSKTTGDTNEKLFF.